This record covers a single TCR beta chain. Looked up from germline, CDR1 is SGDLS and CDR2 is YYNGEE. The CDR3 covers 13 residues. Deletions cut 4 bases from V and 4 bases from J, with 11 bases between. Original processing methods: Amplifying reference gene primers gave estimates of nucleated cell counts. Libraries were prepared by immunoSEQ multiplex PCR; TCRdb keeps only in-frame clonotypes and omits some of them. V and J calls plus clone size are reproduced from that table; the DNA served to infer D and trimming. The data hold approximately 250,000 clones, with 84% observed a single time. The data were obtained in a study of blood T cell repertoires in COVID-19. Across the whole study: The United States, Italy and Spain provided the acute and convalescent COVID-19 samples. T cells, B-cell-depleted T cells, or PBMCs provided the cDNA or gDNA that served as material.

Input material: peripheral blood. This TCR was recovered from a human donor in a cohort sampled during active COVID-19. V is TRBV9 and J is TRBJ1-2; D gene unclear. CDR3 residues: CASSQDDRYGYTF. The CDR3 nucleotides read TGTGCCAGCAGCCAGGATGACCGCTATGGCTACACCTTC. Supplemented by reference TRBV9 and TRBJ1-2, the full variable domain reads DSGVTQTPKHLITATGQRVTLRCSPRSGDLSVYWYQQSLDQGLQFLIQYYNGEERAKGNILERFSAQQFPDLHSELNLSSLELGDSALYFCASSQDDRYGYTFGSGTRLTVV.